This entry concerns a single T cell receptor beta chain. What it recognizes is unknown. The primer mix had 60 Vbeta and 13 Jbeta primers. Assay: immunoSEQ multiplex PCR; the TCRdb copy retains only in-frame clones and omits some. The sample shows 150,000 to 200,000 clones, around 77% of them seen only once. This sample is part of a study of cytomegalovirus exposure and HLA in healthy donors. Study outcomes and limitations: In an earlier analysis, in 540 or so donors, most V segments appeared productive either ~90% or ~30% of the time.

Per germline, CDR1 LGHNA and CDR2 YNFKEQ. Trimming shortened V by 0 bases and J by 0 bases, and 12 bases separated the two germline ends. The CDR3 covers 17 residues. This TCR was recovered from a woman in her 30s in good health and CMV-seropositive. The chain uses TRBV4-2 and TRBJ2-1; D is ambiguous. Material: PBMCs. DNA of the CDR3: TGTGCCAGCAGCCAAGATAAGAGACTGAGCTCCTACAATGAGCAGTTCTTC. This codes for CASSQDKRLSSYNEQFF.